This T cell receptor (beta chain) derives from a study of CD8 T cells in ankylosing spondylitis (dated by TCRdb to between 2016 and 2019). Context from the whole study: To find TCR variants linked to disease, the study profiled T cell receptor beta repertoires in ankylosing spondylitis patients and healthy donors. Peripheral blood samples were taken, and synovial fluid was additionally collected from ankylosing spondylitis patients. The full study cohort comprised around 25 ankylosing spondylitis patients and 85 to 120 healthy donors.

For sequencing, an Illumina HiSeq 2500 was employed. Quantitative 5'-RACE with molecular barcodes was used to prepare TCR beta libraries. Processing in the source paper ran as follows. A new computational method, built on a probabilistic model of VDJ rearrangement, was used to identify disease-linked TCR variants. TCRdb reprocessing: public reads trimmed at Q25 with fastp, clones called with MiXCR, in-frame beta chains kept. Records with the same CDR3 protein are collapsed into one entry carrying the most frequent genes and DNA. TCRdb, not the authors, supplied the V and J calls. The sample contains 150,000 to 250,000 distinct CDR3 sequences, around 13% of them found a single time. The ten biggest clones cover approximately 16% of the sample. As regards this clonotype: The antigen it binds to is not known. One base away there is no much larger clone; base qualities are not given.

The germline V gene provides CDR1 MGHRA and CDR2 YSYEKL. The CDR3 contains 16 residues, cysteine and phenylalanine counted. Only CDR3 DNA remains: 48 bases, in frame from the first base. The junction carries 10 bases between V and J, which are trimmed by 0 bases and 1 base respectively. Points the paper makes about the study in general: Blood from ankylosing spondylitis patients appeared to be characterized by a TCR beta motif composed of eight or nine highly homologous amino acid variants. The disease-linked clones had a CD8+ phenotype and were found at relatively low frequencies in peripheral blood. Some motif variants were previously reported in synovial fluid and blood of reactive arthritis patients, suggesting common disease-initiation mechanisms. The disease-linked clones were reported as significantly enriched in matched synovial fluid samples from ankylosing spondylitis patients.

The chain is encoded by TRBV4-1 joined to TRBJ2-4; the D gene cannot be named for sure. This receptor was obtained from a male donor with ankylosing spondylitis or in good health (not recorded which). Material: blood, either unsorted or a sorted T cell fraction (not recorded which). The CDR3 reads as follows: CASSQDPRQAKNIQYF. The bases read TGCGCCAGCAGCCAAGATCCGAGGCAGGCCAAAAACATTCAGTACTTC.